Listed below are T cell receptor beta chains from one sample, sequenced in a study of graft-versus-host responses after intestinal transplantation. Data came from immunoSEQ multiplex PCR; TCRdb stores just in-frame clones and leaves some out. Among more than 90,000 clones listed, around 94% were seen once. These TCRs' antigens remain unknown. Sequencing used unstimulated CD8+ T cells sorted from spleen or lymph node cells, obtained before transplant. The source of these receptors is a human donor who was the organ donor for an intestinal transplant. Both conserved end residues are part of each CDR3. D genes are given only for firm matches. Size values are once, few and many counts, or a class for expanded clones, and some rows have none.

TRBV9	TRBJ1-5	.	.	TGTGCCAGCAGCGTAGACGACAATCAGCCCCAGCATTTT	CASSVDDNQPQHF
TRBV6-1	TRBJ1-2	TRBD1	.	TGTGCCAGCAGTGAAGGGACAGGGGTTCTGGCTGGCTACACCTTC	CASSEGTGVLAGYTF
TRBV4-1	TRBJ2-5	TRBD2	.	TGCGCCAGCAGCCTCGGACTAGCGGACCGTCACGAGACCCAGTACTTC	CASSLGLADRHETQYF
TRBV4-3	TRBJ2-2	.	.	TGCGCCAGCAGCCCCTACGAGAACACCGGGGAGCTGTTTTTT	CASSPYENTGELFF
TRBV27	TRBJ2-2	TRBD1	.	TGTGCCAGCAGTTCGGGACAGGGGGCCGGGGAGCTGTTTTTT	CASSSGQGAGELFF
TRBV6-5	TRBJ1-2	.	.	TGTGCCAGCAGTTCGGAAGATCCGAATGGCTACACCTTC	CASSSEDPNGYTF
TRBV6-1	TRBJ1-1	.	.	TGTGCCAGCCGGGACGGACTGAACACTGAAGCTTTCTTT	CASRDGLNTEAFF
TRBV11-2	TRBJ2-7	.	once	TGTGCCAGCAGCTTAGTGATGTTGCAGCAGTACTTC	CASSLVMLQQYF
TRBV5-4	TRBJ2-7	.	.	TGTGCCAGCAGCTTGGTGGGGTACGAGCAGTACTTC	CASSLVGYEQYF
TRBV7-8	TRBJ1-2	.	.	TGTGCCAGCAGTTTAGAGGGGGGAAGAATCTATGGCTACACCTTC	CASSLEGGRIYGYTF
TRBV2	TRBJ2-7	TRBD2	.	TGTGCCAGCAGCGGACTAGCGGGAGAGTACGAGCAGTACTTC	CASSGLAGEYEQYF
TRBV10-3	TRBJ1-5	.	.	TGTGCCATCAGTGAGTCGCCTTTCTTTCGGGTGGCGGATCAGCCCCAGCATTTT	CAISESPFFRVADQPQHF
TRBV4-3	TRBJ2-7	.	.	TGCGCCAGCAGCCCCGCCGTTGGGCACGAGCAGTACTTC	CASSPAVGHEQYF
TRBV27	TRBJ1-1	.	.	TGTGCCAGCAGTAGAAAACGGTTCGGGGCTGAAGCTTTCTTT	CASSRKRFGAEAFF
TRBV6-5	TRBJ1-2	TRBD1	.	TGTGCCAGCAGTTACCAAGGACAGGGCTATGGCTACACCTTC	CASSYQGQGYGYTF
TRBV28	TRBJ1-6	.	.	TGTGCCAGCAGTTTGGCCCCGGCGCAACCCCTCCACTTT	CASSLAPAQPLHF
TRBV27	TRBJ2-1	TRBD2	.	TGTGCCAGCAGTTCTGCTAGCGGCACCTACAATGAGCAGTTCTTC	CASSSASGTYNEQFF
TRBV10-3	TRBJ1-2	TRBD1	once	TGTGCCATCAGGGGACAGGGTCTGAATTATGGCTACACCTTC	CAIRGQGLNYGYTF
TRBV27	TRBJ2-1	.	.	TGTGCCAGCAGTTTAAATCGTTGGCCCTATGAGCAGTTCTTC	CASSLNRWPYEQFF
TRBV5-1	TRBJ2-7	.	.	TGCGCCAGCAGCTTGGACCCCTCGGGGGGCGGCTCCTACGAGCAGTACTTC	CASSLDPSGGGSYEQYF
TRBV14	TRBJ1-2	.	.	TGTGCCAGCAGCCACAGAACGGATGGCTACACCTTC	CASSHRTDGYTF
TRBV7-2	TRBJ2-2	TRBD1	.	TGTGCCAGCAGCACCGGGACAGGGATAGGGGGGCTGTTTTTT	CASSTGTGIGGLFF
TRBV27	TRBJ2-1	.	.	TGTGCCAGCAGCCCAAGGGTTATGGGACACATCTCCTACAATGAGCAGTTCTTC	CASSPRVMGHISYNEQFF
TRBV27	TRBJ2-3	.	.	TGTGCCAGCGCACAGGGACTGAGCACAGATACGCAGTATTTT	CASAQGLSTDTQYF
TRBV4-2	TRBJ2-7	TRBD2	.	TGTGCCAGCAGCCAAGCCAAGGGAGCGGGAGGGGGCTACGAGCAGTACTTC	CASSQAKGAGGGYEQYF
TRBV14	TRBJ2-5	.	.	TGTGCCAGCAGCCGACTGTTTAGTCAAGAGACCCAGTACTTC	CASSRLFSQETQYF
TRBV11-2	TRBJ2-7	.	.	TGTGCCAGCAGCTTCGGGGGCTCCTACGAGCAGTACTTC	CASSFGGSYEQYF
TRBV29-1	TRBJ1-1	TRBD1	.	TGCAGCGTGGGACAGGGGGATGGTGAAGCTTTCTTT	CSVGQGDGEAFF
TRBV4-3	TRBJ2-2	TRBD2	.	TGCGCCAGCAGCCATGAACTAGCGGGGGGCACCGGGGAGCTGTTTTTT	CASSHELAGGTGELFF
TRBV5-4	TRBJ2-7	.	.	TGTGCCAGCAGCTTTTACTACAGCTTAGCGGAGAGCTCCTACGAGCAGTACTTC	CASSFYYSLAESSYEQYF
TRBV2	TRBJ2-7	.	once	TGTGCCAGCAGTGAAGCGGTGAGACTCCAAGCCCACGAGCAGTACTTC	CASSEAVRLQAHEQYF
TRBV6-1	TRBJ1-2	TRBD1	.	TGTGCCAGCAGAGGGGGACAGCTAAATGGTGGCTACACCTTC	CASRGGQLNGGYTF
TRBV29-1	TRBJ2-7	.	once	TGCAGCGTTGTAGCTGGGGAGTACGAGCAGTACTTC	CSVVAGEYEQYF
TRBV19	TRBJ2-7	TRBD2	few	TGTGCCAGTAGTATGGGACTACTCATAAACCTCTACGAGCAGTACTTC	CASSMGLLINLYEQYF
TRBV27	TRBJ2-7	TRBD2	.	TGTGCCAGCAGTTTAATGGGGGGGACGGCAGAGTACTTC	CASSLMGGTAEYF
TRBV27	TRBJ2-2	.	.	TGTGCCAGCAGTTTAGGGCAGGGGGGCACCGGGGAGCTGTTTTTT	CASSLGQGGTGELFF
TRBV7-8	TRBJ2-5	TRBD2	.	TGTGCCAGCAGCAGATTGGCTACCCGGGGAGGGGAGACCCAGTACTTC	CASSRLATRGGETQYF
TRBV4-1	TRBJ1-1	.	.	TGCGCCAGCAGCCAAGTTTATCAATTACAGAACACTGAAGCTTTCTTT	CASSQVYQLQNTEAFF
TRBV11-2	TRBJ1-2	TRBD1	once	TGTGCCAGCAGCGTAGACCCACAGGGGTACTATGGCTACACCTTC	CASSVDPQGYYGYTF